What follows are 21 T cell receptor beta chains derived from one specimen sequenced in a study of blood T cell repertoires in COVID-19. Some clones are missing from TCRdb's copy, which holds only in-frame ones; the method was immunoSEQ multiplex PCR. The data contain about 180,000 clones, about 90% of them singletons. The sequencing input was PBMCs or T cells enriched from blood (not recorded which). All receptors come from a woman aged 45-65 years who had recovered from COVID-19.

The CDR3 sequence is CASSYGSGGEQFF. For the CDR3, the DNA is TGTGCCAGCAGCTACGGATCTGGAGGGGAGCAGTTCTTC. This sequence joins TRBV11-2 and TRBJ2-1; D might be TRBD2 (6 bases). The CDR3 is 13 amino acids. The germline V and J ends were trimmed by 4 bases and 10 bases, with 14 bases remaining between them. Germline CDR1 is SGHAT and CDR2 is FQNNGV.

Comments on this clone: A junction end diverges from the germline sequence, so it may reflect a read error. V is TRBV19 and J is TRBJ1-5; 7 bases are shared with TRBD1. The CDR3 sequence is 15 residues long. CDR1 and CDR2 from the germline V gene are LNHDA and SQIVND (reference sequence). For the CDR3, the DNA is TGTGCCAGTAGGATAGACAGGGCTGCTAATCAGCCCCAGCATTTT. This gives the protein CASRIDRAANQPQHF.

This clone was recorded once. The genes are TRBV18 and TRBJ1-5; D is undetermined. The CDR3 totals 13 residues. Germline values: CDR1 KGHSH, CDR2 LQKENI. V gave up 3 bases and J gave up 5 bases, with 8 bases separating them. CDR3 coding DNA: TGTGCCAGCTCACCCGACATAGATCAGCCCCAGCATTTT. Its translation is CASSPDIDQPQHF.

The V call is TRBV10-1, the J call TRBJ1-6, with no clear D. Trimming left V 2 bases short and J 9 bases short, with 8 bases between. The V gene's germline CDR1 is WNHNN and CDR2 SYGVQD (reference sequence). The CDR3 totals 13 residues. CDR3 in DNA: TGCGCCAGCAGTGAGACAGCGGGTTCACCCCTCCACTTT. Its translation is CASSETAGSPLHF.

This chain connects TRBV11-2 to TRBJ2-7, with 7 bases fitting TRBD2. Looked up from germline, CDR1 is SGHAT and CDR2 is FQNNGV. J was trimmed by 5 bases and V by 3 bases; bases with no gene match: 10. The CDR3 spans 15 residues. The CDR3 spells CASSFRLAGRNEQYF. The DNA for the CDR3 is TGTGCCAGCAGCTTCCGACTAGCAGGAAGGAACGAGCAGTACTTC.

This clone was counted between two and nine times. This chain uses TRBV12-5 with TRBJ2-3; the match to TRBD2 covers 13 bases. Germline CDR1 LGHNT, CDR2 FRNRAP. The CDR3 sequence is 17 residues long. V lost 3 bases and J lost 0; bases outside the gene matches: 3. In DNA, the CDR3 is TGTGCTAGTGGTTTCGGGACTAGCGGGACTAGCACAGATACGCAGTATTTT. As protein: CASGFGTSGTSTDTQYF.

As regards this clone: Other DNA sequences in this specimen translate into the identical CDR3. This rearrangement joins TRBV27 to TRBJ1-6; maybe TRBD1 (5 bases). This CDR3 region has 13 residues. Trimming removed 2 bases at V and 7 bases at J, with 6 bases between. Germline V lookup: CDR1 MNHEY, CDR2 SMNVEV (reference sequence). The CDR3 loop is CASSLRQNSPLHF. CDR3 bases: TGTGCCAGCAGTTTAAGACAGAATTCACCCCTCCACTTT.

As for this clone: A much bigger clone sits one base away, suggesting this may be a read error. Other DNA sequences in this specimen translate into the identical CDR3. This rearrangement joins TRBV7-9 to TRBJ2-3; 8 bases line up with TRBD2. The CDR3 consists of 14 residues. Germline V gene lookup returns CDR1 SEHNR and CDR2 FQNEAQ (reference sequence). V shed 3 bases, J shed 1 base, and the junction held 0 bases outside the gene matches. CDR3 DNA sequence: TGTGCCAGCAGCTTGACTAGCGGCACAGATACGCAGTATTTT. Protein: CASSLTSGTDTQYF. Using reference TRBV7-9 and TRBJ2-3 for the parts outside the CDR3, the full variable domain is DTGVSQNPRHKITKRGQNVTFRCDPISEHNRLYWYRQTLGQGPEFLTYFQNEAQLEKSRLLSDRFSAERPKGSFSTLEIQRTEQGDSAMYLCASSLTSGTDTQYFGPGTRLTVL.

The chain's CDR3 is CASSRGTVYNSPLHF. As DNA, the CDR3 is TGTGCCAGCAGCCGCGGGACAGTCTATAATTCACCCCTCCACTTT. V is TRBV5-6 and J is TRBJ1-6; 7 nucleotides line up with TRBD1. Germline V gives CDR1 SGHDT, CDR2 YYEEEE. The CDR3 runs 15 residues. V trimming: 4 bases; J trimming: 3 bases; junction bases outside the gene matches: 4.

The rearrangement uses TRBV11-3 and TRBJ1-1, with 10 bases identical to TRBD1. J was trimmed by 3 bases and V by 1 base; bases with no gene match: 5. Germline V gives CDR1 SGHNT, CDR2 YENEEA. CDR3 length: 16 amino acids. The CDR3 is CASSLGDRGGDTEAFF. DNA of the CDR3: TGTGCCAGCAGCTTAGGGGACAGGGGAGGGGACACTGAAGCTTTCTTT.

This clone was detected only a few times. The CDR3: CASSPRVAGGHEQFF. In DNA, the CDR3 is TGTGCCAGCAGCCCCCGTGTAGCGGGGGGCCATGAGCAGTTCTTC. The chain carries TRBV7-2 and TRBJ2-1, with TRBD2 matching over 10 bases. J gave up 8 bases and V 5 bases, and 9 bases lay outside the gene matches. Germline V gene data show CDR1 as SGHTA and CDR2 as FQGNSA. CDR3 size: 15 residues.

This rearrangement joins TRBV28 to TRBJ1-6; D is ambiguous. V dropped 5 bases and J dropped 7 bases, with 15 bases sitting between them. CDR1 is MDHEN and CDR2 is SYDVKM in the germline V gene. This CDR3 has 15 residues. The DNA for the CDR3 is TGTGCCAGCAGTGAACGAGGGCCAGGAAATTCACCCCTCCACTTT. This gives the protein CASSERGPGNSPLHF.

The chain combines TRBV5-1 with TRBJ2-2; tentatively, D is TRBD1 (6 bases). The CDR3 extends over 17 amino acids. Trimming cost V 0 bases and J 0 bases, with 12 bases left between them. In germline, CDR1 is SGHRS, CDR2 YFSETQ. In nucleotides, the CDR3 is TGCGCCAGCAGCTTGGTAGGGGGAAACGCGAACACCGGGGAGCTGTTTTTT. Its protein is CASSLVGGNANTGELFF.

The V call is TRBV6-6, the J call TRBJ2-7; a possible D gene is TRBD2 (6 bases). V was cut by 9 bases and J by 4 bases, with 25 bases left in between. Germline CDR1 reads MNHNY; CDR2 reads SVGAGI (reference sequence). The CDR3 is 16 residues long. The CDR3 DNA sequence: TGTGCCAGTCGCGGGACCTCCATCCCTAGTAGATACGAGCAGTACTTC. Protein: CASRGTSIPSRYEQYF.

The CDR3 bases are TGTGCCTGGAGTGTGTTCACAACTAATGAAAAACTGTTTTTT. This codes for CAWSVFTTNEKLFF. This chain joins TRBV30 and TRBJ1-4; D remains unclear. CDR3 length equals 14 residues. Trimming shortened V by 0 bases and J by 0 bases, and 5 bases separated the two germline ends. CDR1 is GTSNPN, CDR2 SVGIG, per germline (reference sequence).

This sequence joins TRBV5-1 and TRBJ1-2; D not resolved. Germline values: CDR1 SGHRS, CDR2 YFSETQ. V lost 0 bases to trimming and J lost 14 bases, with 11 bases between them. The CDR3 spans 11 residues. The CDR3 here is CASSLDTERTF. The CDR3 bases are TGCGCCAGCAGCTTGGATACAGAGCGGACCTTC.

CDR3 sequence: CASSQETSRELDTGELFF. The DNA for the CDR3 is TGTGCCAGCAGCCAAGAAACTAGTCGGGAGTTAGACACCGGGGAGCTGTTTTTT. The chain is built from TRBV3-1 (or the pseudogene TRBV3-2) and TRBJ2-2; possible D gene TRBD2, 6 bases. Per germline, CDR1 LGHDT and CDR2 YNNKEL (reference sequence). Trimming took off 0 bases at V and 3 bases at J, with 17 bases between the two ends. The CDR3 contains 18 residues.

The chain combines TRBV11-3 with TRBJ2-1; D is possibly TRBD1 (6 bases). The CDR3 is 14 residues long. In germline, CDR1 is SGHNT, CDR2 YENEEA. The germline V and J ends were trimmed by 8 bases and 6 bases, with 17 bases remaining between them. The CDR3 region has the DNA TGTGCCAGCGCCCAGCAGGGACACCTCAATGAGCAGTTCTTC. Translation: CASAQQGHLNEQFF.

The J gene is TRBJ1-1, the V gene TRBV11-2; a weak D match, TRBD1 (6 bases). The CDR3 is made up of 14 amino acids. In germline, CDR1 is SGHAT, CDR2 FQNNGV. Trimming took off 2 bases at V and 4 bases at J, with 11 bases between the two ends. In DNA, the CDR3 is TGTGCCAGCAGCTTACCAGGGGCTGGCACTGAAGCTTTCTTT. Protein sequence: CASSLPGAGTEAFF.

This rearrangement joins TRBV18 to TRBJ1-2; the D gene is possibly TRBD1 (5 bases). Germline lookup yields CDR1 KGHSH and CDR2 LQKENI. The CDR3 runs 13 residues. Trimming removed 2 bases at V and 4 bases at J, with 8 bases between. The CDR3, as DNA: TGTGCCAGCTCACCAGGGGCTGCCTATGGCTACACCTTC. Encoded protein: CASSPGAAYGYTF.

The chain combines TRBV27 with TRBJ1-1; D remains ambiguous. Between the trimmed V and J ends, which lost 3 bases and 1 base, there was a span of 12 bases. Germline loops: CDR1 MNHEY, CDR2 SMNVEV (reference sequence). The CDR3 runs to 15 residues. CDR3 residues: CASSFDGQSNTEAFF. The CDR3, as DNA: TGTGCCAGCAGTTTTGATGGGCAGTCGAACACTGAAGCTTTCTTT.